The source of this TCR beta chain is a study of PD-L1 blockade in urothelial cancer. The CDR3 sequence is 15 residues long. V shed 4 bases, J shed 3 bases, and the junction held 5 bases outside the gene matches. CDR1 SGHDT and CDR2 YYEEEE come from the germline V gene. In the case of this clone: The antigen is not known.

As for time point: pretreatment peripheral blood. What went into each PCR as a spike was synthetic TCR analog templates. TCRdb keeps only in-frame clones here, not all; method: immunoSEQ multiplex PCR. This table holds under 55,000 clones, approximately 91% found once. General observations from the study: Durable-benefit patients showed greater tumor-associated blood clone expansion at 3 weeks.

This specimen was PBMCs, taken around atezolizumab (anti-PD-L1) treatment. The receptor's source is a donor at least 40 years old with urothelial cancer. V usage is TRBV5-6 and J usage is TRBJ1-5; 9 nucleotides align to TRBD1. The CDR3 protein is CASSQGTGPNQPQHF. CDR3 in DNA: TGTGCCAGCAGCCAAGGGACAGGGCCCAATCAGCCCCAGCATTTT.